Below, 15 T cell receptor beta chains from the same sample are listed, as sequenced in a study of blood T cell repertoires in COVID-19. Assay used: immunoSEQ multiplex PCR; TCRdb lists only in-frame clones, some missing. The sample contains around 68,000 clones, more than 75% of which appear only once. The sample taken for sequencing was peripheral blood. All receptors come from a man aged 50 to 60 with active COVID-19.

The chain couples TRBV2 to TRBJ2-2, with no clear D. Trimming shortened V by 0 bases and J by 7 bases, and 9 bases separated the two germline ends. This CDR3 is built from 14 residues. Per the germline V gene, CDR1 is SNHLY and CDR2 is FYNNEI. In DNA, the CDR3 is TGTGCCAGCAGTGAAGCGGCGGCCCGCGGGGAGCTGTTTTTT. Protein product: CASSEAAARGELFF.

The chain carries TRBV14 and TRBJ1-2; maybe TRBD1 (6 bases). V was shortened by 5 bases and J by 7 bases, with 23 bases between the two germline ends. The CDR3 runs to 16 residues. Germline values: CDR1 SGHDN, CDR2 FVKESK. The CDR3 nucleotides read TGTGCCAGCAGCTCGATAACCTCCGGGACATTTGGTGGCTACACCTTC. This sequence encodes CASSSITSGTFGGYTF. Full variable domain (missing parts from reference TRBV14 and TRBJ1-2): EAGVTQFPSHSVIEKGQTVTLRCDPISGHDNLYWYRRVMGKEIKFLLHFVKESKQDESGMPNNRFLAERTGGTYSTLKVQPAELEDSGVYFCASSSITSGTFGGYTFGSGTRLTVV.

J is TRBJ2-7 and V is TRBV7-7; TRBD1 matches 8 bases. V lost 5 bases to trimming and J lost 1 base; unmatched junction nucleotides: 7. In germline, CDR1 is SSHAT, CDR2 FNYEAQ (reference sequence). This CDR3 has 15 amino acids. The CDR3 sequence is CASSLGTGWSYEQYF. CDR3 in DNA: TGTGCCAGCAGCCTTGGGACAGGCTGGTCCTACGAGCAGTACTTC. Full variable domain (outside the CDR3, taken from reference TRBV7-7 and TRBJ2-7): GAGVSQSPRYKVTKRGQDVTLRCDPISSHATLYWYQQALGQGPEFLTYFNYEAQPDKSGLPSDRFSAERPEGSISTLTIQRTEQRDSAMYRCASSLGTGWSYEQYFGPGTRLTVT.

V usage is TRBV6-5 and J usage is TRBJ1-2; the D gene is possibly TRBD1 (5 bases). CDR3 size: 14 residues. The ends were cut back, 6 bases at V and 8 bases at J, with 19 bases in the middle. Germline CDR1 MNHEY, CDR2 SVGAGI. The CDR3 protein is CASSKDTDVRGYTF. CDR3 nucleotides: TGTGCCAGCAGCAAGGACACAGACGTGAGGGGCTACACCTTC.

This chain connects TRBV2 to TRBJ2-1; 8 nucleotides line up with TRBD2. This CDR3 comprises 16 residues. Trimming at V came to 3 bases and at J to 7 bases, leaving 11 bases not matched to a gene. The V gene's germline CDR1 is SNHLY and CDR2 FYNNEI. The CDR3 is CASSDGLAGRGNEQFF. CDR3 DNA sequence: TGTGCCAGCAGTGACGGGCTAGCGGGCAGAGGGAATGAGCAGTTCTTC.

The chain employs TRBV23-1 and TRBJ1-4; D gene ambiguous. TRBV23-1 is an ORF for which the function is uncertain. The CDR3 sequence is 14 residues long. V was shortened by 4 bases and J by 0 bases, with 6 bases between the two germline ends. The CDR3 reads CASSLRATNEKLFF. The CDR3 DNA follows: TGCGCCAGCAGTCTTCGAGCAACTAATGAAAAACTGTTTTTT.

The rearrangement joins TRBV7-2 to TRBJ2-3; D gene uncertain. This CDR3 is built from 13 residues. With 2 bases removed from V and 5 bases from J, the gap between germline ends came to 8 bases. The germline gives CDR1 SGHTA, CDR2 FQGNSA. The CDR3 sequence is CASSLRSEDTQYF. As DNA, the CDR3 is TGTGCCAGCAGCTTACGGAGCGAAGATACGCAGTATTTT. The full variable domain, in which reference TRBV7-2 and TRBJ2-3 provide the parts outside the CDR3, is GAGVSQSPSNKVTEKGKDVELRCDPISGHTALYWYRQSLGQGLEFLIYFQGNSAPDKSGLPSDRFSAERTGGSVSTLTIQRTQQEDSAVYLCASSLRSEDTQYFGPGTRLTVL.

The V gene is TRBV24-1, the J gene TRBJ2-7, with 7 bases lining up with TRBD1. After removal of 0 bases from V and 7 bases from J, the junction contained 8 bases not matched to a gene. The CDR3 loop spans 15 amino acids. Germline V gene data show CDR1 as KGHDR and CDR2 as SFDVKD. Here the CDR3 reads CATSDLTGDPPEQYF. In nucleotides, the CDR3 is TGTGCCACCAGTGATTTGACAGGGGATCCGCCAGAGCAGTACTTC.

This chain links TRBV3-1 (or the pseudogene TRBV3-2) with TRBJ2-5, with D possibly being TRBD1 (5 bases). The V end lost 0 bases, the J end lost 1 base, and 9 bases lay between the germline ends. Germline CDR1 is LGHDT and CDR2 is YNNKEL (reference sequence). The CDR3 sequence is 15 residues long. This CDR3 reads CASSQDWGFQETQYF. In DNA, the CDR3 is TGTGCCAGCAGCCAAGATTGGGGCTTCCAAGAGACCCAGTACTTC.

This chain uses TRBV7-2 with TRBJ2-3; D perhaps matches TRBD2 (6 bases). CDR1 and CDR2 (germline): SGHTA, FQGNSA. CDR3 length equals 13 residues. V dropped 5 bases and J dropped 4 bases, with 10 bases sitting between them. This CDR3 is CASSAGSSDTQYF. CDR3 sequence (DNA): TGTGCCAGCAGCGCCGGGAGTTCAGATACGCAGTATTTT.

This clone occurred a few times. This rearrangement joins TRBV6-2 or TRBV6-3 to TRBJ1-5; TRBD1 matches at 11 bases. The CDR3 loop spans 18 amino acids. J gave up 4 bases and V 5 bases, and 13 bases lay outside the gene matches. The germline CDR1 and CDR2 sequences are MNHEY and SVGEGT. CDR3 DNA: TGTGCCAGCAGTCGCTTACATGGACAGGGGGCAAGGAATCAGCCCCAGCATTTT. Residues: CASSRLHGQGARNQPQHF.

In DNA form, the CDR3 reads TGTGCCAGCAGCTTTACCAGTATCGCCAAAAACATTCAGTACTTC. Its protein is CASSFTSIAKNIQYF. This chain uses TRBV5-5 with TRBJ2-4; D unclear. Germline assignment: CDR1 SGHKS and CDR2 YYEKEE (reference sequence). Trimming removed 2 bases at V and 1 base at J, with 10 bases between. This CDR3 has 15 amino acids.

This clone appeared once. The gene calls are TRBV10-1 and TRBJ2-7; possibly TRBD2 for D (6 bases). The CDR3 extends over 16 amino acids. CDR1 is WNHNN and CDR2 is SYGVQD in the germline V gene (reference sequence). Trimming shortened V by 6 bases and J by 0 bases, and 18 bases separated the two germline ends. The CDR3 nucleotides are TGCGCCAGCAGAAGACCAGGGACTCGCAGCTCCTACGAGCAGTACTTC. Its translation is CASRRPGTRSSYEQYF.

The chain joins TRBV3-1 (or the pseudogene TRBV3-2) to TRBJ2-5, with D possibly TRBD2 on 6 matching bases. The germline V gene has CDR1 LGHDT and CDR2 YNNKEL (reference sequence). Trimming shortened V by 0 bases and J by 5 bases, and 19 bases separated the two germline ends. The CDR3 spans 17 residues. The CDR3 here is CASSQEGRTGGAETQYF. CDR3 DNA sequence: TGTGCCAGCAGCCAAGAAGGGAGGACGGGTGGCGCGGAGACCCAGTACTTC.

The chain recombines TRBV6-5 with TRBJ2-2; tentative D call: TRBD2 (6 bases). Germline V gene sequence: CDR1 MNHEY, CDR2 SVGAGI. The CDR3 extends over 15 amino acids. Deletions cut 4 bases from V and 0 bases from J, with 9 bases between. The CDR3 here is CASSLGLPNTGELFF. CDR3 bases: TGTGCCAGCAGTTTGGGACTTCCGAACACCGGGGAGCTGTTTTTT.